Below, one TCR beta chain is given with its context. Assay used: immunoSEQ multiplex PCR; TCRdb lists only in-frame clones, some missing. The table records over 55,000 clones, approximately 85% of them present only once. The CDR3 has 15 amino acids. The germline CDR1 and CDR2 sequences are SGHRS and YFSETQ. V lost 5 bases, J lost 2 bases, and 10 bases stayed unmatched. The data derive from a study of blood T cell repertoires in COVID-19. The V and J genes are TRBV5-1 and TRBJ2-7, with TRBD1 matching over 7 bases. Material: peripheral blood. The sequence was obtained from a human donor in a cohort sampled during active COVID-19. The chain's CDR3 is CASRYSGTVPYEQYF. The CDR3 nucleotides are TGCGCCAGCAGATATTCCGGGACAGTCCCCTACGAGCAGTACTTC.